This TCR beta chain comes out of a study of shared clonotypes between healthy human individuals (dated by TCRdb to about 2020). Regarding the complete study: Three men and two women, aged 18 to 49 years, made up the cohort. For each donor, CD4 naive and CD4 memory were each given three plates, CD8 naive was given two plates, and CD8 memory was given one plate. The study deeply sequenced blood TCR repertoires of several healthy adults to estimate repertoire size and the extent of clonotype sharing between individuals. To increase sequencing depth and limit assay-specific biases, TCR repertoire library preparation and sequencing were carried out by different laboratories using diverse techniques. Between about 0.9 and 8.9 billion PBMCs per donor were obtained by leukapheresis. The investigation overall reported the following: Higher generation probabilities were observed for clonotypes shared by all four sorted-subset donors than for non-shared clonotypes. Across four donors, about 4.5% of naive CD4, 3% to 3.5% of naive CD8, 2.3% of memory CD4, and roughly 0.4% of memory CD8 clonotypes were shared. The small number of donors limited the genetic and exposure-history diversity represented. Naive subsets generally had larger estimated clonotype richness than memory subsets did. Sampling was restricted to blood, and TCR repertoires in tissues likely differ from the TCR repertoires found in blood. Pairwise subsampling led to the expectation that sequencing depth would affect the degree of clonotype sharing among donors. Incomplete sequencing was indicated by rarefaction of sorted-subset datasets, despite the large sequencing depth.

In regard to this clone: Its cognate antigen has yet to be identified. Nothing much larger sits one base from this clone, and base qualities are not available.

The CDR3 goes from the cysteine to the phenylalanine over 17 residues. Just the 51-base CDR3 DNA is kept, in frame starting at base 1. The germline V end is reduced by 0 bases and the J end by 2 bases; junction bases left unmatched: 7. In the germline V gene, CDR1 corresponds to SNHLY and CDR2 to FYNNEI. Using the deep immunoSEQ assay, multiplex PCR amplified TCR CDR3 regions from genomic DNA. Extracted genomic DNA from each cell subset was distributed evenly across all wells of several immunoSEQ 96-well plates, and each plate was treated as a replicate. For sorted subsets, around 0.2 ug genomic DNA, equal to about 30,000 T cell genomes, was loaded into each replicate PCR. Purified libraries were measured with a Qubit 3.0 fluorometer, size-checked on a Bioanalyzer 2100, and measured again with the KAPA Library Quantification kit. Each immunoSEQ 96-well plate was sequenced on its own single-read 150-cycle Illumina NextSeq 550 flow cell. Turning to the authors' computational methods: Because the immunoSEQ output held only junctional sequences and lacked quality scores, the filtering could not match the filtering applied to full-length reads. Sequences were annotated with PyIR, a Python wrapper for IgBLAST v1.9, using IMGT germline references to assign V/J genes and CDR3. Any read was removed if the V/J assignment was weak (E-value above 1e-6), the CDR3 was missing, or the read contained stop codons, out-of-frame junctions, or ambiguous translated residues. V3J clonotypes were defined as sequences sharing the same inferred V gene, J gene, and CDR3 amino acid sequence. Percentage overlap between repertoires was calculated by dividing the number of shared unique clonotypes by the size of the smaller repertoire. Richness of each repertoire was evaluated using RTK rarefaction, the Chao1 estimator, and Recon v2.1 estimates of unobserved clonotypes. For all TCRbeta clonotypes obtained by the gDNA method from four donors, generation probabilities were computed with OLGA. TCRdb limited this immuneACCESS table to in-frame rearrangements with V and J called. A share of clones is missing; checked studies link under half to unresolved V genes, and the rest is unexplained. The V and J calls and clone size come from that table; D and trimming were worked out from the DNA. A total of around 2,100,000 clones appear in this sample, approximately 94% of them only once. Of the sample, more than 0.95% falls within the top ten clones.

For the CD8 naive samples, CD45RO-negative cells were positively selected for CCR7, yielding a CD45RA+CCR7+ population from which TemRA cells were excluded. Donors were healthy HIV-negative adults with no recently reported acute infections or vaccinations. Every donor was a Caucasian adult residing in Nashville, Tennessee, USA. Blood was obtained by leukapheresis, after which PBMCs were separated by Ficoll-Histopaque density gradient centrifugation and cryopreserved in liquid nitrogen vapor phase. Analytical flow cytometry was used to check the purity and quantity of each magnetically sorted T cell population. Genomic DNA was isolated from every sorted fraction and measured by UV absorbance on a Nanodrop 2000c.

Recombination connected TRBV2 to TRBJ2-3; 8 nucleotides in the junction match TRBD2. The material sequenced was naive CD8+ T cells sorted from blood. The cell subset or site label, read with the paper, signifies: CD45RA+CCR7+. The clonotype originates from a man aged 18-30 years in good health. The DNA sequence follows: TGTGCCAGCAGTGAAGCCGGGAGCGGGAGTTTCACAGATACGCAGTATTTT. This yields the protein CASSEAGSGSFTDTQYF.